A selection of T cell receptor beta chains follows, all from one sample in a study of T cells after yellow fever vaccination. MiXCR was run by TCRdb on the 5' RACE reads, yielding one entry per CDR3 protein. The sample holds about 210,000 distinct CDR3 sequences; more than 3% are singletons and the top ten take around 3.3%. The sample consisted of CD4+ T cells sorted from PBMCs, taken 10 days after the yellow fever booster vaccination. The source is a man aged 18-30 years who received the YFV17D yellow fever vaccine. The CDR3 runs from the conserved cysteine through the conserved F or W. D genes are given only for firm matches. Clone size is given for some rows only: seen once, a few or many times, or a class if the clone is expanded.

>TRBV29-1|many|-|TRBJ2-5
TGCAGCGTTACACAGGGTCGGGAGACCCAGTACTTC
CSVTQGRETQYF
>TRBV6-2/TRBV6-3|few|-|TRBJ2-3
TGTGCCAGCAGTTACAGGGAGACTAAGCGGGCCACAGATACGCAGTATTTT
CASSYRETKRATDTQYF
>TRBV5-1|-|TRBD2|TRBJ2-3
TGCGCCAGCAGCCAACCGGGACTAGCGGGGGGGGATACGCAGTATTTT
CASSQPGLAGGDTQYF
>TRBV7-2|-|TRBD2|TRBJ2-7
TGTGCCAGCAGCCCCGTCATTAGCGGGGGGTTCTCCTACGAGCAGTACTTC
CASSPVISGGFSYEQYF
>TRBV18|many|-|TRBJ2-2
TGTGCCAGCAGCCCATCGAACACCGGGGAGCTGTTTTTT
CASSPSNTGELFF
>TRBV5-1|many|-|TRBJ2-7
TGCGCCAGCAGCCCGGGGATTGGGAGCTCCTACGAGCAGTACTTC
CASSPGIGSSYEQYF
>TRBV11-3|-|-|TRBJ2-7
TGTGCCAGCAGCTTAAACAGTTTGAGGGGATCCTACGAGCAGTACTTC
CASSLNSLRGSYEQYF
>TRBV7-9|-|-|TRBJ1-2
TGTGCCAGCAGCCCGAGCTGGTCTAACTATGGCTACACCTTC
CASSPSWSNYGYTF
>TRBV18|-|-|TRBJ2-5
TGTGCCAGCACATGGACAGTTACCCAAGAGACCCAGTACTTC
CASTWTVTQETQYF
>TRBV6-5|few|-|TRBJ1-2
TGTGCCAGCAGTCACAGGACTTTAGGTGGCTACACCTTC
CASSHRTLGGYTF
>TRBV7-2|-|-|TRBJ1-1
TGTGCCAGCAGCTTAAAAGGGGTGAACACTGAAGCTTTCTTT
CASSLKGVNTEAFF
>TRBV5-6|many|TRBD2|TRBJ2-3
TGTGCCAGCAGCGTCGGGACTAGCGGGGTCGCGCAGTATTTT
CASSVGTSGVAQYF
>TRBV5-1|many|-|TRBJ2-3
TGCGCCAGCAGTTCTACCGGCGGGACAGCGAGCACAGATACGCAGTATTTT
CASSSTGGTASTDTQYF
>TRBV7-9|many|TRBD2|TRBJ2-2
TGTGCCAGCAGCCGAGCGGGAGCAGCCGGGGAGCTGTTTTTT
CASSRAGAAGELFF
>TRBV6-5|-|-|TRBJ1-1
TGTGCCAGCAGCAGGTCGGGTCATATGAACACTGAAGCTTTCTTT
CASSRSGHMNTEAFF
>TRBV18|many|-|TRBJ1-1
TGTGCCAGCTCACCACGCACGGGGTCCTCAAGAAGCACTGAAGCTTTCTTT
CASSPRTGSSRSTEAFF
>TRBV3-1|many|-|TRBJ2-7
TGTGCCAGCAGCCAAGTGGCCTACGAGCAGTACTTC
CASSQVAYEQYF
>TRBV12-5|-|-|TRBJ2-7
TGTGCTAGTGGTTTGGTACTAGGGTCACTCCGGGACACCTACGAGCAGTACTTC
CASGLVLGSLRDTYEQYF
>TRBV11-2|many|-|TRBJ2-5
TGTGCCAGCAGCTTAGCGGGCGGGGCCGAGACCCAGTACTTC
CASSLAGGAETQYF
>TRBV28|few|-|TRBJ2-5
TGTGCCAGCAATGGGCGGAGGACCCAGTACTTC
CASNGRRTQYF
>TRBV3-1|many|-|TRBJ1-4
TGTGCCAGCAGTCAGGGCAGGGTAGTTGAAAAACTGTTTTTT
CASSQGRVVEKLFF
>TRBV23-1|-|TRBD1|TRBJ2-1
TGCGCCAGTCATGGGACAGAGACTAATGAGCAGTTCTTC
CASHGTETNEQFF
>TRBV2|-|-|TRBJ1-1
TGTGCCAGCAGGCGGGACTCAGATGAAGCTTTCTTT
CASRRDSDEAFF
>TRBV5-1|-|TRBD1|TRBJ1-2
TGCGCCAGCAGCCGGGAGGGGGCTAGCGGCTACACCTTC
CASSREGASGYTF
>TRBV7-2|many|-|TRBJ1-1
TGTGCCAGCAGCGGCAGGTTTGGCATGAACACTGAAGCTTTCTTT
CASSGRFGMNTEAFF
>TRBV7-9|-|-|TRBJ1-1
TGTGCCAGCAGTTCCCAGGGAGCTTTCTTT
CASSSQGAFF
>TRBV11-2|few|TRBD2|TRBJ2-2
TGTGCCAGCAGCCCCGGCAGCGGGGGAGGCACCGGGGAGCTGTTTTTT
CASSPGSGGGTGELFF
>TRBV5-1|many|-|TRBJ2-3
TGCGCCAGCAGCTTTGAGGGAAGAAGGGTTGATACGCAGTATTTT
CASSFEGRRVDTQYF
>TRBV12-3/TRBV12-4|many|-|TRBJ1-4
TGTGCCAGCAGTTTCGGCGCAGTAAACGAAAAACTGTTTTTT
CASSFGAVNEKLFF
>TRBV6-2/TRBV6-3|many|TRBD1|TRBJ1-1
TGTGCCAGCAGTAAGAACAGGGGTAGTTTGACTGAAGCTTTCTTT
CASSKNRGSLTEAFF
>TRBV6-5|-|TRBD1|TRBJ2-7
TGTGCCAGCAGTTTGTTAGGGACAGCATCCTACGAGCAGTACTTC
CASSLLGTASYEQYF
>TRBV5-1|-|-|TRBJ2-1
TGCGCCAGCAGAGAGGTCCTAAAATATTACAATGAGCAGTTCTTC
CASREVLKYYNEQFF
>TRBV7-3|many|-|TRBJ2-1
TGTGCCAGCAGCTTAGGCCAAGGGGGTGACAATGAGCAGTTCTTC
CASSLGQGGDNEQFF
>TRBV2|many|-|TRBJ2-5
TGTGCCAGCAGGGATCCTTTCCAAGAGACCCAGTACTTC
CASRDPFQETQYF
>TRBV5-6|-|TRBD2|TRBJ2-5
TGTGCCAGCAGCAGTGCCATTTTCGGACTAGCGGGGCTCACCCAAGAGACCCAGTACTTC
CASSSAIFGLAGLTQETQYF
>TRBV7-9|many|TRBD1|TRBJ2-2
TGTGCCAGCAGCCCCAACAGGGGTTTAGTGTACACCGGGGAGCTGTTTTTT
CASSPNRGLVYTGELFF
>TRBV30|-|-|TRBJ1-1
TGTGCCTGGAGTACCGCTGAAGCTTTCTTT
CAWSTAEAFF
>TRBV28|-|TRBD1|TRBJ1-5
TGTGCCAGCAGTTTCCGGGACAGGCCTTATCAGCCCCAGCATTTT
CASSFRDRPYQPQHF
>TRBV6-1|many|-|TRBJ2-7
TGTGCCAGCAGTCAGGACGGAGCCTACGAGCAGTACTTC
CASSQDGAYEQYF
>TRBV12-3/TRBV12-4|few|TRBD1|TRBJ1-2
TGTGCCAGCAGTCCGGGACAGGGGGGTGACTATGGCTACACCTTC
CASSPGQGGDYGYTF
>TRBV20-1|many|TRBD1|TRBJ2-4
TGCAGTGCTCCCCCGCGGGACAGGGACGAACAGTACTTC
CSAPPRDRDEQYF
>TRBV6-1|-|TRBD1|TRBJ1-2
TGTGCCAGCGGACAGGGGGCGCGGATTAATGGCTACACCTTC
CASGQGARINGYTF
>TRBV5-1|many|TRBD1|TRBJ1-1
TGCGCCAGCAGCGCTACAGGGGGCCCTGAAGCTTTCTTT
CASSATGGPEAFF
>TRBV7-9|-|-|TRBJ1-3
TGTGCCAGCAGCTTGACAGGAGGATCTGGAAACACCATATATTTT
CASSLTGGSGNTIYF
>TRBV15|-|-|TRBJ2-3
TGTGCCACCAGCAGATCGACTAGCACAGATACGCAGTATTTT
CATSRSTSTDTQYF
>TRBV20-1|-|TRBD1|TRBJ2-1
TGCAGTGCTTCAGCGACAGGGCCGGGGAATGAGCAGTTCTTC
CSASATGPGNEQFF
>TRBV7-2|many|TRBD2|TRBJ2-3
TGTGCCAGCAGCTTAGTGGCTAGCGGGGGGGATGATACGCAGTATTTT
CASSLVASGGDDTQYF
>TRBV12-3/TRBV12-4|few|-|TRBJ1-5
TGTGCCAGCAGTCTCCGGTTCAATCAGCCCCAGCATTTT
CASSLRFNQPQHF
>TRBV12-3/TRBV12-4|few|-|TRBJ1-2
TGTGCCAGCAGTCACCTCAGGGAGGGGGGCTACACCTTC
CASSHLREGGYTF
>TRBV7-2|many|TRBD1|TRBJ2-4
TGTGCCAGCAGCACACCGGGACAGGGAAACATTCAGTACTTC
CASSTPGQGNIQYF
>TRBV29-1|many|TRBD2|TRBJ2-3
TGCAGCGCTAAGCGGCTAGCGGGGGGGGCTAGCACAGATACGCAGTATTTT
CSAKRLAGGASTDTQYF
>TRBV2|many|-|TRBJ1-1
TGTGCCTGCCAATCAATCGGGGCCGACACTGAAGCTTTCTTT
CACQSIGADTEAFF
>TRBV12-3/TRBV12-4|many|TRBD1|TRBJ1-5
TGTGCCAGCAGTAGAGACAGGGCTCAGCCCCAGCATTTT
CASSRDRAQPQHF
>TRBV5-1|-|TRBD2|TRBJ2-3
TGCGCCAGCAGCCTGAAGACTAGCGGGGGGGCAGATACGCAGTATTTT
CASSLKTSGGADTQYF
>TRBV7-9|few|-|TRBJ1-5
TGTGCCAGCAGCTTCTGGGACACCGAACAGCCCCAGCATTTT
CASSFWDTEQPQHF
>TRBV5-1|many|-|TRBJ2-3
TGCGCCAGCAGCTCGACTTTGGGGGCAGATACGCAGTATTTT
CASSSTLGADTQYF
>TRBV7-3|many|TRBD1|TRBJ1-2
TGTGCCAGCAGCCAGAACACAGGGGGCGACGGCTATGGCTACACCTTC
CASSQNTGGDGYGYTF